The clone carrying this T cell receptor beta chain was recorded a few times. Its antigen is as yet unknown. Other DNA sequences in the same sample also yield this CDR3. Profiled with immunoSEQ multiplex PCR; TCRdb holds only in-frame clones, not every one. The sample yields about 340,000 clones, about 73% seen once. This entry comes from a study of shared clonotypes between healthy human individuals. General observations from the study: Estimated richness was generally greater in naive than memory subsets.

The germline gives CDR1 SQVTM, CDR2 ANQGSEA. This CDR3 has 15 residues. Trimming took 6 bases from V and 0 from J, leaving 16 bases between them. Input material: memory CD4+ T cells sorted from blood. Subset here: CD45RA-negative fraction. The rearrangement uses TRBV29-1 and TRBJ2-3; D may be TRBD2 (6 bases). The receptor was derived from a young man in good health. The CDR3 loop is CSVATGLVSTDTQYF. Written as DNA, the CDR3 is TGCAGCGTAGCTACGGGACTCGTTAGCACAGATACGCAGTATTTT.